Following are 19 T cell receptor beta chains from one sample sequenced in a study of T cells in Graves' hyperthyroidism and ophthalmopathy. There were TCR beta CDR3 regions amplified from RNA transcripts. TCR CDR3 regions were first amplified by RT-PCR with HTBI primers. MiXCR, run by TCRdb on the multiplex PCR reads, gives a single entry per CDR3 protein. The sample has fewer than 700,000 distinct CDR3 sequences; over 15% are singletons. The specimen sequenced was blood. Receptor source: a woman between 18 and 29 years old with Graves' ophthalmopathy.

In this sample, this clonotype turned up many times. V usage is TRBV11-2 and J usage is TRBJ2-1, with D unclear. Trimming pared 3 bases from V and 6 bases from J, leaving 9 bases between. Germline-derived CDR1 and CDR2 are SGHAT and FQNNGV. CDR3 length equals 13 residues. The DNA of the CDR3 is TGTGCCAGCAGCTTGACATACACCAATGAGCAGTTCTTC. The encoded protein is CASSLTYTNEQFF.

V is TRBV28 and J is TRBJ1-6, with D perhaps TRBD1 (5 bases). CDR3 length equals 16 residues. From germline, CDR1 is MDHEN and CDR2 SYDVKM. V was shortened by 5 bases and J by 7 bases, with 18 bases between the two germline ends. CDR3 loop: CASSPSLGVGNSPLHF. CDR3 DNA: TGTGCCAGCAGTCCCTCCCTGGGGGTGGGGAATTCACCCCTCCACTTT.

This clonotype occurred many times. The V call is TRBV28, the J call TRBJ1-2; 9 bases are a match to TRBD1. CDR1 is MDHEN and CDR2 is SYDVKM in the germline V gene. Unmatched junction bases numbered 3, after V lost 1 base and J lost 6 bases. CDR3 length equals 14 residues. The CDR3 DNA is TGTGCCAGCAGTTTATTTCGGACAGGGGATGGCTACACCTTC. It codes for CASSLFRTGDGYTF.

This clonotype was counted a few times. The DNA for the CDR3 is TGCAGCTTACTAGCGGGGGGTCCAGAAGCCTACAATGAGCAGTTCTTC. It yields the protein CSLLAGGPEAYNEQFF. This sequence joins TRBV29-1 and TRBJ2-1, with 12 nucleotides matching TRBD2. CDR3 size: 16 residues. Germline CDR1 reads SQVTM; CDR2 reads ANQGSEA. V shed 8 bases, J shed 2 bases, and the junction held 10 bases outside the gene matches.

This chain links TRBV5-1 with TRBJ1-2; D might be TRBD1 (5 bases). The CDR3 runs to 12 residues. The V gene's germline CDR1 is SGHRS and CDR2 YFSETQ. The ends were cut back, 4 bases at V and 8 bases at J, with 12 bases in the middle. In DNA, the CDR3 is TGCGCCAGCAGCCCGGGGCTGGGGGGCTACACCTTC. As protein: CASSPGLGGYTF. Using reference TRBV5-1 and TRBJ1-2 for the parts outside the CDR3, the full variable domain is KAGVTQTPRYLIKTRGQQVTLSCSPISGHRSVSWYQQTPGQGLQFLFEYFSETQRNKGNFPGRFSGRQFSNSRSEMNVSTLELGDSALYLCASSPGLGGYTFGSGTRLTVV.

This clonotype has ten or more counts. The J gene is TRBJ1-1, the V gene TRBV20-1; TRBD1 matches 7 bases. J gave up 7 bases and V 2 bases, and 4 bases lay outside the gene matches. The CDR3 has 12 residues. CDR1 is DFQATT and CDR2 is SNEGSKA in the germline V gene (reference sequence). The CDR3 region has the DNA TGCAGTGCTAGACGACCAGGGGGTGAAGCTTTCTTT. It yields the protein CSARRPGGEAFF.

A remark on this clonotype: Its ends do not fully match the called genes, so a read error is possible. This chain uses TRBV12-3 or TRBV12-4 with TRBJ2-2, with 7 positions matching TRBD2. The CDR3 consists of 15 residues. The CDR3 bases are TGTGTCAGCAGTTTAGAGCGGGGGAACACCGGGGAGCTGTTTTTT. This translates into CVSSLERGNTGELFF.

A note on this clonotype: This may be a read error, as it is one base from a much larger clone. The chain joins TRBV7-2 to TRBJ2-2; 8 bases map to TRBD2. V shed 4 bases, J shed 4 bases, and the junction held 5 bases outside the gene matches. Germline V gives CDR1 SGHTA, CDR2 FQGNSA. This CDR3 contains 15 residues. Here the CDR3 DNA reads TGTGCCAGCAGCTCGGGAGGGGCGGGCACCGGGGAGCTGTTTTTT. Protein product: CASSSGGAGTGELFF.

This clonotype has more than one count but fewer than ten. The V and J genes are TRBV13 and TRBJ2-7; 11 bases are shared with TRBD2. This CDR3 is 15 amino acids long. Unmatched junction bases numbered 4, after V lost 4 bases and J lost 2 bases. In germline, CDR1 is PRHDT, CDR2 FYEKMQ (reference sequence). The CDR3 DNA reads TGTGCCAGCAGCTCCCAACTAGCGGGGGCCTACGAGCAGTACTTC. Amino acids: CASSSQLAGAYEQYF.

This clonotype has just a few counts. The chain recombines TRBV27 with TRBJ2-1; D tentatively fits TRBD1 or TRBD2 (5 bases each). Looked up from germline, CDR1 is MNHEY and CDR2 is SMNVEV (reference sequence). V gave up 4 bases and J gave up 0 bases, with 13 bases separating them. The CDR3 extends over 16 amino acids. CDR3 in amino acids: CASSYRGGPSYNEQFF. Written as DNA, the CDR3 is TGTGCCAGCAGTTACCGGGGCGGACCCTCCTACAATGAGCAGTTCTTC.

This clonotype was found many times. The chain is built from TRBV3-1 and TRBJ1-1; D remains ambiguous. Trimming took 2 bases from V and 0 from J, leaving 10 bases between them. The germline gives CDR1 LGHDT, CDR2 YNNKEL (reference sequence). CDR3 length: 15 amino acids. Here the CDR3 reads CASSQNSGMNTEAFF. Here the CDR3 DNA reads TGTGCCAGCAGCCAAAACTCAGGTATGAACACTGAAGCTTTCTTT.

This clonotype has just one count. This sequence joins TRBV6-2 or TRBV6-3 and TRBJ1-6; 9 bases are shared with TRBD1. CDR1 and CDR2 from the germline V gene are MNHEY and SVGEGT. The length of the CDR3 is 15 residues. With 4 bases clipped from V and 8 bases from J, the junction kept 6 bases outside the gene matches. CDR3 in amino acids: CASSLSGTGHSPLHF. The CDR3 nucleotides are TGTGCCAGCAGTTTATCCGGGACAGGGCATTCACCCCTCCACTTT.

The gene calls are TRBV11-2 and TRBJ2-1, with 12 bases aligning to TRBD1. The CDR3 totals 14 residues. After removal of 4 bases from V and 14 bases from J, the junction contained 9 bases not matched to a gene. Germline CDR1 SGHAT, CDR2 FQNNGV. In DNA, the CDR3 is TGTGCCAGCAGCTCGGGGACAGGGGGCTCCGAGAAGTTCTTC. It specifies CASSSGTGGSEKFF. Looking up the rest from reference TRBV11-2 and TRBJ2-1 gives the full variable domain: EAGVAQSPRYKIIEKRQSVAFWCNPISGHATLYWYQQILGQGPKLLIQFQNNGVVDDSQLPKDRFSAERLKGVDSTLKIQPAKLEDSAVYLCASSSGTGGSEKFFGPGTRLTVL.

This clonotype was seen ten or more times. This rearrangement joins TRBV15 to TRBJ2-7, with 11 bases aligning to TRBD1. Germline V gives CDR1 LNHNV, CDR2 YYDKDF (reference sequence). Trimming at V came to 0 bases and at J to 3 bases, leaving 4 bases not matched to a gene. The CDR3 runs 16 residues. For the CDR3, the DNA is TGTGCCACCAGCAGAGATCACGGGACAGGGGGCTACGAGCAGTACTTC. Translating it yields CATSRDHGTGGYEQYF.

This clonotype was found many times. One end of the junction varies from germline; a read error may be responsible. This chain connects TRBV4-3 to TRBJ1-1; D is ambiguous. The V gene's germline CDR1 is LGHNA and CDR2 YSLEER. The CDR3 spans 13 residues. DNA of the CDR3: TGTGCCAGCAGCCAGACGGTTAACACTGAAGCTTTCTTT. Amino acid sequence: CASSQTVNTEAFF.

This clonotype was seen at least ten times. The CDR3 sequence is CASSFEGAQTDTQYF. The CDR3 DNA reads TGTGCCAGCAGCTTCGAGGGGGCGCAGACAGATACGCAGTATTTT. The genes are TRBV11-2 and TRBJ2-3, with TRBD1 matching over 7 bases. Germline loops: CDR1 SGHAT, CDR2 FQNNGV. The trim removed 3 bases at V and 3 bases at J, leaving 6 bases unmatched. CDR3 length: 15 amino acids.

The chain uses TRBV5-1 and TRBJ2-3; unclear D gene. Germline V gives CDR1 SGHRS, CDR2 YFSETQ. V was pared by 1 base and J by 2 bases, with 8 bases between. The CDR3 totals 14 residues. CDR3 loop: CASSLYRATDTQYF. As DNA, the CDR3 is TGCGCCAGCAGCTTGTATCGGGCCACAGATACGCAGTATTTT.

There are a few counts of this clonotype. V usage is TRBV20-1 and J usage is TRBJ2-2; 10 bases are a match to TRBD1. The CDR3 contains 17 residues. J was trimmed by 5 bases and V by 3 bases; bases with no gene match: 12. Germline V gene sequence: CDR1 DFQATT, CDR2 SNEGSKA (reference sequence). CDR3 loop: CSASQLRTGGVTGELFF. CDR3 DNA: TGCAGTGCTAGTCAACTCCGGACAGGGGGTGTAACCGGGGAGCTGTTTTTT.

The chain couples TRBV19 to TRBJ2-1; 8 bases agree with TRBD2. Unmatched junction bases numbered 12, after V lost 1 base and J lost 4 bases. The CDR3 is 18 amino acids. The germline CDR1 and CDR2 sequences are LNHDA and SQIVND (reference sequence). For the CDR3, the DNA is TGTGCCAGTAGTATAGTCGCGGGGGGTCCCCGCGATTACAATGAGCAGTTCTTC. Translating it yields CASSIVAGGPRDYNEQFF.